These 29 T cell receptor beta chains were sequenced from one sample in a study of cytomegalovirus exposure and HLA in healthy donors. Using immunoSEQ multiplex PCR, the repertoire was profiled, and TCRdb retains in-frame clones only, with some absent. The top ten hold over 2% of the sample, which has around 150,000 clones, approximately 80% seen once. Sequenced material: PBMCs. These receptors were collected from a man aged 30 to 45 in good health and CMV-seropositive.

The V call is TRBV5-1, the J call TRBJ1-5, with TRBD1 matching 8 bases. The CDR3 sequence is 15 residues long. After removal of 2 bases from V and 7 bases from J, the junction contained 8 bases not matched to a gene. Per germline, CDR1 SGHRS and CDR2 YFSETQ. This CDR3 reads CASSFSTGEGQPQHF. The DNA of the CDR3 is TGCGCCAGCAGCTTTTCGACAGGGGAAGGGCAGCCCCAGCATTTT.

The chain is built from TRBV2 and TRBJ2-7; tentatively, D is TRBD2 (6 bases). The V end was cut by 7 bases, the J end by 4 bases, with 11 bases between. The CDR3 extends over 12 amino acids. The germline V gene encodes CDR1 SNHLY and CDR2 FYNNEI. This CDR3 is CASTGAGYEQYF. CDR3 bases: TGTGCCAGCACCGGGGCGGGGTACGAGCAGTACTTC.

The chain has TRBV18 and TRBJ1-3, with a weak D call TRBD1 (5 bases). This CDR3 region has 16 residues. V shed 2 bases and J shed 0 bases, with 11 bases lying between them. Germline loops: CDR1 KGHSH, CDR2 LQKENI. This CDR3 reads CASSPYDSSSGNTIYF. The CDR3 DNA is TGTGCCAGCTCACCATACGACAGCAGCTCTGGAAACACCATATATTTT.

V usage is TRBV27 and J usage is TRBJ2-7, with 11 bases fitting TRBD1. The CDR3 is 16 amino acids. J was trimmed by 5 bases and V by 0 bases; bases with no gene match: 6. Germline lookup yields CDR1 MNHEY and CDR2 SMNVEV (reference sequence). CDR3 protein: CASSLSRTGGRNEQYF. The CDR3 DNA sequence: TGTGCCAGCAGTTTATCCCGGACAGGGGGCAGGAACGAGCAGTACTTC.

This chain connects TRBV10-3 to TRBJ2-4, with TRBD2 as a possible D gene (6 bases). Trimming took off 7 bases at V and 8 bases at J, with 21 bases between the two ends. CDR1 and CDR2 (germline): ENHRY, SYGVKD. The CDR3 extends over 15 amino acids. CDR3 bases: TGTGCCATCAAGGACGGGGGTCGGGGGACGGACATTCAGTACTTC. Residues: CAIKDGGRGTDIQYF.

This rearrangement joins TRBV21-1 to TRBJ2-7; no DNA check was done on the table's D call, TRBD1. TRBV21-1 is reported as a pseudogene. The CDR3 runs to 15 residues. The CDR3 nucleotides read TGTGCCAGCAGCAAATTAGGCAGGGGGTCCTACGAGCAGTACTTC. It specifies CASSKLGRGSYEQYF.

J is TRBJ2-7 and V is TRBV7-2; the D gene is possibly TRBD1 (6 bases). CDR3 length equals 14 residues. V lost 6 bases, J lost 5 bases, and 17 bases lay in between. Looked up from germline, CDR1 is SGHTA and CDR2 is FQGNSA. The chain's CDR3 is CASSPQGLLHEQYF. Here the CDR3 DNA reads TGTGCCAGCAGTCCCCAGGGGCTTCTCCACGAGCAGTACTTC.

The chain combines TRBV6-5 with TRBJ1-1; no definite D call. The CDR3 is 15 residues long. Germline V gene data show CDR1 as MNHEY and CDR2 as SVGAGI. Trimming took 0 bases from V and 1 from J, leaving 9 bases between them. The CDR3 sequence: CASSYSGGGNTEAFF. CDR3 coding DNA: TGTGCCAGCAGTTACTCGGGAGGCGGGAACACTGAAGCTTTCTTT.

This clone was counted between two and nine times. V usage is TRBV5-1 and J usage is TRBJ2-7, with D possibly being TRBD2 (5 bases). The germline V gene encodes CDR1 SGHRS and CDR2 YFSETQ. V was cut by 0 bases and J by 7 bases, with 17 bases left in between. This CDR3 comprises 15 residues. This chain's CDR3 is CASSLGEIWSGEQYF. Written as DNA, the CDR3 is TGCGCCAGCAGCTTGGGTGAGATTTGGTCGGGAGAGCAGTACTTC.

This chain joins TRBV30 and TRBJ1-5; TRBD1 agrees at 8 bases. Unmatched junction bases numbered 9, after V lost 4 bases and J lost 7 bases. The CDR3 totals 14 residues. Looked up from germline, CDR1 is GTSNPN and CDR2 is SVGIG (reference sequence). The CDR3 loop reads CAWTLPGGVQPQHF. CDR3 bases: TGTGCCTGGACCCTACCAGGGGGCGTCCAGCCCCAGCATTTT.

The chain couples TRBV6-5 to TRBJ1-5; D unresolved. The germline V and J ends were trimmed by 7 bases and 2 bases, with 9 bases remaining between them. Germline CDR1 is MNHEY and CDR2 is SVGAGI. There are 13 residues in the CDR3. The CDR3 protein is CASTPAGNQPQHF. The CDR3 DNA reads TGTGCCAGCACCCCCGCGGGCAATCAGCCCCAGCATTTT.

The chain couples TRBV9 to TRBJ2-7; D may be TRBD1 (6 bases). The V end lost 0 bases, the J end lost 3 bases, and 10 bases lay between the germline ends. CDR1 is SGDLS and CDR2 is YYNGEE in the germline V gene. This CDR3 comprises 14 residues. CDR3: CASSVGQGNYEQYF. The CDR3 DNA follows: TGTGCCAGCAGCGTAGGGCAGGGGAACTACGAGCAGTACTTC.

This chain connects TRBV7-2 to TRBJ1-5, with 7 bases identical to TRBD1. The CDR3 sequence is 15 residues long. Germline V CDR1 and CDR2: SGHTA, FQGNSA. V lost 5 bases and J lost 7; bases outside the gene matches: 11. CDR3 nucleotide sequence: TGTGCCAGCAGCATACAGACAGGGACTAGGCAGCCCCAGCATTTT. Translation: CASSIQTGTRQPQHF.

This chain joins TRBV5-4 and TRBJ2-7; D is perhaps TRBD2 (6 bases). Looked up from germline, CDR1 is SGHNT and CDR2 is YYREEE (reference sequence). V was pared by 6 bases and J by 3 bases, with 7 bases between. The CDR3 is 11 amino acids. CDR3 bases: TGTGCCAGCAATAGCGGCTACGAGCAGTACTTC. Encoded protein: CASNSGYEQYF.

V usage is TRBV7-2 and J usage is TRBJ1-2; 8 positions agree with TRBD1. Losses at the gene ends were 4 bases for V and 7 bases for J; bases not matched to a gene: 14. There are 16 residues in the CDR3. Germline lookup yields CDR1 SGHTA and CDR2 FQGNSA. DNA of the CDR3: TGTGCCAGCAGCTCTCTGGACAGGGTGTGGTTGGGTGGCTACACCTTC. This sequence encodes CASSSLDRVWLGGYTF.

The CDR3 DNA follows: TGTGCCAGCAGCGAAGGCGGACACTATCGTGAGCAGTTCTTC. This gives the protein CASSEGGHYREQFF. The chain links TRBV7-8 to TRBJ2-1; D may be TRBD1 (5 bases). This CDR3 is built from 14 residues. Per the germline V gene, CDR1 is SGHVS and CDR2 is FQNEAQ. V shed 5 bases and J shed 9 bases, with 17 bases lying between them.

V and J are TRBV25-1 and TRBJ1-2, with 8 bases lining up with TRBD1. Germline assignment: CDR1 MGHDK and CDR2 SYGVNS. The CDR3 totals 13 residues. V lost 5 bases and J lost 4; bases outside the gene matches: 3. CDR3 nucleotide sequence: TGTGCCAGCAGTTTCACAGGGGGCTATGGCTACACCTTC. As protein: CASSFTGGYGYTF.

CDR3 protein: CASSIEAGELDTQYF. The DNA of the CDR3 is TGTGCCAGTAGTATAGAAGCGGGGGAGCTAGATACGCAGTATTTT. The chain joins TRBV19 to TRBJ2-3; 8 bases agree with TRBD2. The CDR3 is made up of 15 amino acids. With 0 bases clipped from V and 5 bases from J, the junction kept 4 bases outside the gene matches. Germline V gene data show CDR1 as LNHDA and CDR2 as SQIVND (reference sequence).

The rearrangement uses TRBV27 and TRBJ2-6; D remains ambiguous. CDR3 length: 14 residues. Deletions cut 4 bases from V and 0 bases from J, with 4 bases between. Germline values: CDR1 MNHEY, CDR2 SMNVEV (reference sequence). This chain's CDR3 is CASSYISGANVLTF. The DNA of the CDR3 is TGTGCCAGCAGTTACATCTCTGGGGCCAACGTCCTGACTTTC.

The CDR3 reads CSAPQGAGYTF. CDR3 nucleotide sequence: TGCAGTGCTCCACAGGGTGCTGGCTACACCTTC. V usage is TRBV20-1 and J usage is TRBJ1-2; TRBD1 is a possible D gene (6 bases). Germline assignment: CDR1 DFQATT and CDR2 SNEGSKA (reference sequence). This CDR3 spans 11 amino acids. V lost 5 bases to trimming and J lost 7 bases, with 11 bases between them.

This clone was seen just once. This chain joins TRBV5-1 and TRBJ2-5; 7 positions match TRBD1. The CDR3 contains 15 residues. V shed 5 bases and J 4 bases; nucleotides not matched to a gene: 11. The germline V gene has CDR1 SGHRS and CDR2 YFSETQ. CDR3 sequence reads: CASRLPGTAAETQYF. As DNA, the CDR3 is TGCGCCAGCAGATTACCGGGGACAGCGGCAGAGACCCAGTACTTC.

The V call is TRBV4-3, the J call TRBJ2-7, with no clear D. V was trimmed by 4 bases and J by 0 bases, leaving 10 bases between them. Germline V gene lookup returns CDR1 LGHNA and CDR2 YSLEER. The CDR3 is 14 amino acids. In DNA, the CDR3 is TGCGCCAGCAGCCGAAGACTGAACTCCTACGAGCAGTACTTC. Protein sequence: CASSRRLNSYEQYF.

This clone has only one observation. The chain links TRBV18 to TRBJ1-1, with a tentative D call TRBD1 (6 bases). The CDR3 runs to 14 residues. Germline CDR1 KGHSH, CDR2 LQKENI. V was clipped by 6 bases and J by 5 bases, with 16 bases between them. The CDR3 is CASSLRDMRTEAFF. The CDR3 DNA follows: TGTGCCAGCTCCCTCCGGGACATGAGAACTGAAGCTTTCTTT. Full variable domain (outside the CDR3, taken from reference TRBV18 and TRBJ1-1): NAGVMQNPRHLVRRRGQEARLRCSPMKGHSHVYWYRQLPEEGLKFMVYLQKENIIDESGMPKERFSAEFPKEGPSILRIQQVVRGDSAAYFCASSLRDMRTEAFFGQGTRLTVV.

The CDR3 bases are TGCACCAGCAGCCACGACAGGCTCAATCAGCCCCAGCATTTT. Protein product: CTSSHDRLNQPQHF. The gene calls are TRBV1 and TRBJ1-5; TRBD1 is taken as the D call from the table, unchecked against the DNA. TRBV1 constitutes a pseudogene. The CDR3 totals 14 residues.

The rearrangement links TRBV2 to TRBJ2-2, with 11 bases fitting TRBD1. There are 15 residues in the CDR3. Germline V gene lookup returns CDR1 SNHLY and CDR2 FYNNEI. V was clipped by 6 bases and J by 7 bases; unmatched bases: 7. The CDR3 sequence: CASSGQGAHIGELFF. The CDR3 DNA follows: TGTGCCAGCAGCGGACAGGGGGCGCATATCGGGGAGCTGTTTTTT.

The chain recombines TRBV7-9 with TRBJ2-3, with unresolved D. The CDR3 is 14 amino acids. V gave up 2 bases and J gave up 7 bases, with 13 bases separating them. The V gene's germline CDR1 is SEHNR and CDR2 FQNEAQ (reference sequence). In DNA form, the CDR3 reads TGTGCCAGCAGCTTACCGATGGGCCTGAATACGCAGTATTTT. Translation: CASSLPMGLNTQYF.

The gene calls are TRBV30 and TRBJ1-5, with D tentatively TRBD1 (5 bases). Trimming left V 1 base short and J 6 bases short, with 16 bases between. The CDR3 covers 15 residues. From germline, CDR1 is GTSNPN and CDR2 SVGIG (reference sequence). The CDR3, as DNA: TGTGCCTGGAGTGGGCAGGGCGGGGTCAGTCAGCCCCAGCATTTT. Protein: CAWSGQGGVSQPQHF.

The chain's CDR3 is CASSSPDRGGADTQYF. The CDR3 DNA follows: TGTGCCAGCAGCTCCCCCGACAGGGGAGGTGCAGATACGCAGTATTTT. This chain links TRBV7-3 with TRBJ2-3, with 8 bases lining up with TRBD1. Trimming at V came to 4 bases and at J to 4 bases, leaving 10 bases not matched to a gene. The germline V gene encodes CDR1 SGHTA and CDR2 FQGTGA. CDR3 length: 16 residues.

This chain uses TRBV18 with TRBJ1-2; no clear D. In germline, CDR1 is KGHSH, CDR2 LQKENI. The CDR3 loop spans 15 amino acids. V lost 4 bases and J 4 bases, leaving 16 bases between the germline ends. CDR3 protein: CASSLSNPTLYGYTF. The CDR3 region has the DNA TGTGCCAGCTCACTGTCGAACCCGACTCTCTATGGCTACACCTTC.